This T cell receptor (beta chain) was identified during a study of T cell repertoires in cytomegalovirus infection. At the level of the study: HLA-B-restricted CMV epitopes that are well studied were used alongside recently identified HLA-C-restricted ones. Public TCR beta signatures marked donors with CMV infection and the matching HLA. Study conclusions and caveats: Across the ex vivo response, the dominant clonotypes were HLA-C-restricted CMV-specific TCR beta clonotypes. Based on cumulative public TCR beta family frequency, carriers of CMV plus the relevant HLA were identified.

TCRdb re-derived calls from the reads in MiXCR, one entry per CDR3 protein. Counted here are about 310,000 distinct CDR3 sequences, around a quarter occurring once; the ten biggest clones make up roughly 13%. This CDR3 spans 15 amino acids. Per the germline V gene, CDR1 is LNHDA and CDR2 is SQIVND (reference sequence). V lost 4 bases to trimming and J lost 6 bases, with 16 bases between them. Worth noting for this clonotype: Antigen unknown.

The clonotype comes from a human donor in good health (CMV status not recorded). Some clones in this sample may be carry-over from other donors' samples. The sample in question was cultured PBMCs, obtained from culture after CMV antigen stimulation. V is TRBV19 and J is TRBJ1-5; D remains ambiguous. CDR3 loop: CASSKGGAATQPQHF. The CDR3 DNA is TGTGCCAGTAGTAAAGGCGGAGCCGCGACTCAGCCCCAGCATTTT.